Listed below are T cell receptor beta chains from one sample, sequenced in a study of T cells after yellow fever vaccination. From the 5' RACE reads, TCRdb called clonotypes with MiXCR, one entry per CDR3 protein. The table has 280,000 or so distinct CDR3 sequences, around 10% seen once. The material sequenced was CD4+ T cells sorted from PBMCs, taken 5 days after the yellow fever booster vaccination. Every receptor here comes from a man aged 18 to 29 who received the YFV17D yellow fever vaccine. Each CDR3 is given with its conserved first and last residue. The D gene is left open where the match is weak. Clone sizes are given selectively: once, few, many, or a class where the clone is expanded.

v_call	clone_size	j_call	d_call	cdr3_aa	cdr3_nt
TRBV20-1	.	TRBJ1-5	TRBD1	CSARDPGQGAFQPQHF	TGCAGTGCTAGAGATCCGGGACAGGGGGCTTTTCAGCCCCAGCATTTT
TRBV11-2	.	TRBJ2-2	TRBD2	CASSYTYGLAAGELFF	TGTGCCAGCAGCTACACCTACGGACTAGCAGCCGGGGAGCTGTTTTTT
TRBV7-9	.	TRBJ2-3	.	CASTPKEEGRDTQYF	TGTGCCAGCACCCCCAAGGAAGAAGGGAGAGATACGCAGTATTTT
TRBV4-1	many	TRBJ2-1	TRBD2	CASSQTGLASNEQFF	TGCGCCAGCAGCCAGACAGGACTAGCGAGCAATGAGCAGTTCTTC
TRBV24-1	.	TRBJ1-6	TRBD1	CATSESQGASPLHF	TGTGCCACCAGTGAGTCCCAGGGGGCTTCACCCCTCCACTTT
TRBV12-3/TRBV12-4	.	TRBJ2-7	TRBD2	CASSPRNGGNEQYF	TGTGCCAGCAGCCCCAGAAACGGGGGGAACGAGCAGTACTTC
TRBV28	.	TRBJ2-5	TRBD2	CASSPRTSRYQETQYF	TGTGCCAGCAGCCCTCGGACTAGCAGGTACCAAGAGACCCAGTACTTC
TRBV5-4	many	TRBJ1-2	TRBD1	CASSLQGGYGYTF	TGTGCCAGCAGCTTACAGGGGGGCTATGGCTACACCTTC
TRBV11-2	.	TRBJ2-1	TRBD1	CASTREGTGVPDEQFF	TGTGCCAGCACCAGAGAAGGGACAGGGGTACCGGATGAGCAGTTCTTC
TRBV5-1	.	TRBJ2-1	.	CASSSTDPSYNEQFF	TGCGCCAGCAGCTCGACAGACCCGAGCTACAATGAGCAGTTCTTC
TRBV9	.	TRBJ2-2	.	CASSVGPAKPYTGELFF	TGTGCCAGCAGCGTAGGCCCAGCCAAACCTTACACCGGGGAGCTGTTTTTT
TRBV4-3	.	TRBJ2-5	TRBD1	CASSQRTGDVRETQYF	TGCGCCAGCAGCCAGAGGACAGGGGACGTTAGAGAGACCCAGTACTTC
TRBV2	.	TRBJ2-1	.	CASTLHSLRDGYEQFF	TGTGCCAGCACTCTACATAGCCTAAGAGACGGGTATGAGCAGTTCTTC
TRBV12-5	.	TRBJ2-7	.	CASGLLYEQYF	TGTGCTAGTGGTTTGCTCTACGAGCAGTACTTC
TRBV30	.	TRBJ2-5	.	CAWGQILQETQYF	TGTGCCTGGGGACAGATTCTGCAAGAGACCCAGTACTTC
TRBV4-3	.	TRBJ1-6	.	CASSQDISRGNSPLHF	TGCGCCAGCAGCCAAGATATCTCCCGGGGGAATTCACCCCTCCACTTT
TRBV12-3/TRBV12-4	few	TRBJ1-1	.	CASSPLSNTEAFF	TGTGCCAGCAGCCCCTTGAGTAACACTGAAGCTTTCTTT
TRBV20-1	.	TRBJ2-5	TRBD1	CSASHAGTGQETQYF	TGCAGTGCTAGCCATGCCGGGACAGGGCAAGAGACCCAGTACTTC
TRBV4-3	.	TRBJ2-7	.	CASSQDVNRASAYEQYF	TGCGCCAGCAGCCAAGATGTGAACCGGGCCTCTGCCTACGAGCAGTACTTC
TRBV11-2	.	TRBJ1-1	.	CASSLEFGEAFF	TGTGCCAGCAGCTTAGAGTTCGGAGAAGCTTTCTTT
TRBV5-1	many	TRBJ2-5	TRBD2	CASSFPSGGRETQYF	TGCGCCAGCAGCTTCCCTAGCGGGGGTCGAGAGACCCAGTACTTC
TRBV7-9	few	TRBJ2-6	TRBD1	CASSLNRGSGANVLTF	TGTGCCAGCAGCTTAAACAGGGGGTCTGGGGCCAACGTCCTGACTTTC
TRBV7-8	.	TRBJ1-5	.	CASSLVTDNQPQHF	TGTGCCAGCAGCTTAGTGACAGACAATCAGCCCCAGCATTTT
TRBV15	few	TRBJ2-3	.	CATSRDYVQSLGTDTQYF	TGTGCCACCAGCAGAGATTATGTACAAAGTCTAGGCACAGATACGCAGTATTTT
TRBV6-2/TRBV6-3	few	TRBJ1-5	TRBD1	CASSRQGGNQPQHF	TGTGCCAGCAGTCGACAGGGGGGAAATCAGCCCCAGCATTTT
TRBV29-1	few	TRBJ2-3	.	CSVDIPTDTQYF	TGCAGCGTTGACATCCCCACAGATACGCAGTATTTT
TRBV4-1	.	TRBJ2-3	.	CASSQYGLDTDTQYF	TGCGCCAGCAGCCAATACGGGCTGGACACAGATACGCAGTATTTT
TRBV5-1	many	TRBJ2-1	TRBD2	CASSYRERGEQFF	TGCGCCAGCAGCTACCGGGAGCGGGGGGAGCAGTTCTTC
TRBV12-3/TRBV12-4	.	TRBJ1-5	.	CASSLRPQPQHF	TGTGCCAGCAGTTTACGGCCGCAGCCCCAGCATTTT
TRBV5-1	few	TRBJ1-1	.	CASSSADWDSEAFF	TGCGCCAGCAGCTCAGCGGACTGGGATTCTGAAGCTTTCTTT
TRBV7-2	few	TRBJ2-5	TRBD2	CASKRGGAGETQYF	TGTGCCAGCAAGCGCGGGGGGGCCGGGGAGACCCAGTACTTC
TRBV7-2	.	TRBJ2-7	TRBD1	CASSLETGAGYEQYF	TGTGCCAGCAGCTTAGAGACAGGGGCGGGCTACGAGCAGTACTTC
TRBV6-2/TRBV6-3	few	TRBJ1-5	.	CASQLFLDQPQHF	TGTGCCAGCCAGCTGTTCTTGGATCAGCCCCAGCATTTT
TRBV24-1	.	TRBJ1-2	.	CATSDLSVNYGYTF	TGTGCCACCAGTGATTTGTCAGTAAACTATGGCTACACCTTC
TRBV25-1	.	TRBJ2-5	.	CASRNLGGETQYF	TGTGCCAGCAGGAACCTAGGAGGGGAGACCCAGTACTTC
TRBV7-2	.	TRBJ2-7	TRBD2	CASSLVVTSGYEQYF	TGTGCCAGCAGCTTAGTGGTGACTAGCGGTTACGAGCAGTACTTC
TRBV5-4	few	TRBJ1-1	.	CASRPVAALNTEAFF	TGTGCCAGCAGGCCGGTGGCAGCGTTGAACACTGAAGCTTTCTTT
TRBV10-2	.	TRBJ2-5	.	CASSAVEKETQYF	TGCGCCAGCAGTGCGGTGGAAAAAGAGACCCAGTACTTC
TRBV2	few	TRBJ2-3	TRBD2	CASSPRAGGGDTQYF	TGTGCCAGCAGCCCTCGAGCGGGGGGGGGAGATACGCAGTATTTT
TRBV5-1	few	TRBJ1-4	.	CASSLGPEEKLFF	TGCGCCAGCAGCTTGGGTCCGGAGGAAAAACTGTTTTTT
TRBV6-5	few	TRBJ1-2	TRBD1	CASSYSGQYYGYTF	TGTGCCAGCAGTTACTCGGGACAGTACTATGGCTACACCTTC
TRBV21-1	few	TRBJ1-5	.	CASGVRQCADADQPQHF	TGTGCCAGCGGCGTGAGGCAGTGTGCCGACGCAGATCAGCCCCAGCATTTT
TRBV14	.	TRBJ2-7	.	CASSRRRDTYEQYF	TGTGCCAGCAGCCGGCGGCGGGACACCTACGAGCAGTACTTC
TRBV5-1	.	TRBJ1-1	.	CASSTDSALEAFF	TGCGCCAGCAGCACCGACAGTGCGTTAGAAGCTTTCTTT
TRBV4-1	.	TRBJ1-2	TRBD1	CASSQDWTGGAAGMGGYTF	TGCGCCAGCAGCCAAGATTGGACAGGGGGCGCGGCAGGGATGGGAGGCTACACCTTC
TRBV6-6	few	TRBJ2-7	TRBD1	CASRFPDRGWEEQYF	TGTGCCAGCAGATTCCCGGACAGGGGATGGGAAGAGCAGTACTTC
TRBV20-1	.	TRBJ1-6	TRBD1	CSATTGASPLHF	TGCAGTGCTACGACAGGGGCATCACCCCTCCACTTT
TRBV5-1	many	TRBJ1-2	.	CASSLGGVEYGYTF	TGCGCCAGCAGCTTGGGAGGGGTTGAGTATGGCTACACCTTC
TRBV12-3/TRBV12-4	.	TRBJ2-2	.	CASMGPISPTGELFF	TGTGCCAGCATGGGGCCCATCAGCCCTACCGGGGAGCTGTTTTTT
TRBV24-1	many	TRBJ1-1	TRBD1	CATSDADPGTGTAFF	TGTGCCACCAGTGATGCCGACCCCGGGACAGGGACAGCTTTCTTT
TRBV25-1	many	TRBJ1-1	TRBD1	CASRPQGERAFF	TGTGCCAGCCGACCACAGGGGGAGAGGGCTTTCTTT
TRBV12-3/TRBV12-4	.	TRBJ2-7	TRBD2	CASSQMGLVTDYEQYF	TGTGCCAGCAGCCAAATGGGACTAGTGACGGACTACGAGCAGTACTTC
TRBV20-1	few	TRBJ1-5	TRBD1	CSARRDRGMGSNQPQHF	TGCAGTGCCAGACGGGACAGGGGGATGGGGAGCAATCAGCCCCAGCATTTT
TRBV7-2	.	TRBJ2-3	.	CASSLDYNQPQYF	TGTGCCAGCAGTTTGGACTACAATCAGCCCCAGTATTTT
TRBV7-7	.	TRBJ2-2	.	CANGGQSSGELFF	TGTGCCAACGGGGGGCAAAGCTCCGGGGAGCTGTTTTTT